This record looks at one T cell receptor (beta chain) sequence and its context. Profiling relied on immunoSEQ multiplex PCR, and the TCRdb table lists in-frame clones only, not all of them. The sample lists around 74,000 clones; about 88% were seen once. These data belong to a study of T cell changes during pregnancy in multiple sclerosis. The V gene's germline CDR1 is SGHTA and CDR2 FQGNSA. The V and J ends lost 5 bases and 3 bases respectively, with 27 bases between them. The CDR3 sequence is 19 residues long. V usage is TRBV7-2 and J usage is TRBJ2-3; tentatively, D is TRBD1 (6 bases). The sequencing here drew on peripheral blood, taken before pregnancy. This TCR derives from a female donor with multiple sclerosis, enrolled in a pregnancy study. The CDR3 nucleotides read TGTGCCAGCAGCCTTAATCCCGGGACATTTCCCTTGAGGACAGATACGCAGTATTTT. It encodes CASSLNPGTFPLRTDTQYF.